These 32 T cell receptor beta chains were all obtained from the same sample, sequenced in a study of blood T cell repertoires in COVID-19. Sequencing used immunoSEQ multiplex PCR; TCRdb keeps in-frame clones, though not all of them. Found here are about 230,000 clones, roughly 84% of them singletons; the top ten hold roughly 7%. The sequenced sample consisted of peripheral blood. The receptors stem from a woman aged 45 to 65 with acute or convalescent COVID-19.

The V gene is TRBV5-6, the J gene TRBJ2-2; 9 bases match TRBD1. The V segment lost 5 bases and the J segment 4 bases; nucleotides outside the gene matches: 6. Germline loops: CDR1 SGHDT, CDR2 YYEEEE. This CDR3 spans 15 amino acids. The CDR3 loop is CASSGQGRVTGELFF. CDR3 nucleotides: TGTGCCAGCAGTGGACAGGGGAGGGTCACCGGGGAGCTGTTTTTT.

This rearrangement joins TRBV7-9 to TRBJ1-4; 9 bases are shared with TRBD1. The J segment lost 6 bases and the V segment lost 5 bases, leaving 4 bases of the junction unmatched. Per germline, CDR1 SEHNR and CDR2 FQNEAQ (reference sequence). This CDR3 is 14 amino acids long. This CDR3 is CASSRDRADEKLFF. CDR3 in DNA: TGTGCCAGCAGCCGGGACAGGGCGGATGAAAAACTGTTTTTT.

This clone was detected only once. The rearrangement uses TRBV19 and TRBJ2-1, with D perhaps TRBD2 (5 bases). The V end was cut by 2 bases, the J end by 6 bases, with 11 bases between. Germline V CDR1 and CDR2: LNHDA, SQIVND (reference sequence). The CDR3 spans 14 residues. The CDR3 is CASSIQPGINEQFF. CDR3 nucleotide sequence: TGTGCCAGTAGTATACAACCCGGGATCAATGAGCAGTTCTTC.

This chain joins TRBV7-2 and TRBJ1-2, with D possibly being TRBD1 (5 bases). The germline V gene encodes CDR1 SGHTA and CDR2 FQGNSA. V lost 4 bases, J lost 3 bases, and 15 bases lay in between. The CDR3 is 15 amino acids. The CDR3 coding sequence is TGTGCCAGCAGCTCAACGGGGGTTAGATACTATGGCTACACCTTC. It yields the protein CASSSTGVRYYGYTF. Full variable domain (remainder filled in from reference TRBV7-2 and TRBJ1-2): GAGVSQSPSNKVTEKGKDVELRCDPISGHTALYWYRQSLGQGLEFLIYFQGNSAPDKSGLPSDRFSAERTGGSVSTLTIQRTQQEDSAVYLCASSSTGVRYYGYTFGSGTRLTVV.

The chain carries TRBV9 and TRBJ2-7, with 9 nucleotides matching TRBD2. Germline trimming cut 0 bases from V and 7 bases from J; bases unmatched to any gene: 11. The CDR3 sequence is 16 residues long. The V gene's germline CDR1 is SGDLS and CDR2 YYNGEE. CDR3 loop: CASSVARKRGVCEQYF. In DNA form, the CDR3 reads TGTGCCAGCAGCGTAGCCCGGAAGCGGGGGGTATGTGAGCAGTACTTC.

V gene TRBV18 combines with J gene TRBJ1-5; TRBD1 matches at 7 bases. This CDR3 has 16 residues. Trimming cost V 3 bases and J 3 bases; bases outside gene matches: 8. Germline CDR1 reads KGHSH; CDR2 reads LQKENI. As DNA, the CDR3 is TGTGCCAGCTCACCCTCGACAGGGATGAACAATCAGCCCCAGCATTTT. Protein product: CASSPSTGMNNQPQHF.

Here the CDR3 reads CASSRGQEVKGYTF. Written as DNA, the CDR3 is TGTGCCAGCAGCCGGGGACAGGAGGTGAAGGGCTACACCTTC. The chain joins TRBV7-9 to TRBJ1-2, with 8 bases matching TRBD1. With V trimmed by 5 bases and J by 8 bases, 10 bases remained unmatched. Germline-derived CDR1 and CDR2 are SEHNR and FQNEAQ (reference sequence). The CDR3 contains 14 residues.

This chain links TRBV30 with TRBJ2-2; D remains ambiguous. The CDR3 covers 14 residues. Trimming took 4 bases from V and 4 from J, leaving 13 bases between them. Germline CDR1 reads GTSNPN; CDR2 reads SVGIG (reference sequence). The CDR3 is CAWNGPFPTGELFF. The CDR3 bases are TGTGCCTGGAATGGGCCCTTTCCCACCGGGGAGCTGTTTTTT.

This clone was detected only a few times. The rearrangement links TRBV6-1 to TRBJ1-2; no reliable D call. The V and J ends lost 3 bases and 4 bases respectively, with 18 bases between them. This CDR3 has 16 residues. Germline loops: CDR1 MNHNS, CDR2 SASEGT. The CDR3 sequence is CASSDPLLNRIYGYTF. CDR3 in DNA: TGTGCCAGCAGTGACCCCTTACTTAACAGAATCTATGGCTACACCTTC.

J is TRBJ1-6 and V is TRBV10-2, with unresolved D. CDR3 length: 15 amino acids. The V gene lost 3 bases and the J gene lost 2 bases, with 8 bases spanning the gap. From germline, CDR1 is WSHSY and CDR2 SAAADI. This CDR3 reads CASSDDWAYNSPLHF. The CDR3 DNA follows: TGCGCCAGCAGTGATGACTGGGCCTATAATTCACCCCTCCACTTT.

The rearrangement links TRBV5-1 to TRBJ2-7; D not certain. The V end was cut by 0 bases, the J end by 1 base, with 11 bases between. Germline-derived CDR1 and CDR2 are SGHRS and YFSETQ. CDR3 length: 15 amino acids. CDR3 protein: CASSLDSLSSYEQYF. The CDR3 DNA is TGCGCCAGCAGCTTGGACAGCCTAAGTTCCTACGAGCAGTACTTC.

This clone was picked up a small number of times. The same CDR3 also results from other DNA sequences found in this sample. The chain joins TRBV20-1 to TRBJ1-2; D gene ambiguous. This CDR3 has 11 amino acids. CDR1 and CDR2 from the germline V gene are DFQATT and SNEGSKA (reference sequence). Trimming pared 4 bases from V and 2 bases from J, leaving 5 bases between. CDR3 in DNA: TGCAGTGCTACCGAGAACTATGGCTACACCTTC. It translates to CSATENYGYTF.

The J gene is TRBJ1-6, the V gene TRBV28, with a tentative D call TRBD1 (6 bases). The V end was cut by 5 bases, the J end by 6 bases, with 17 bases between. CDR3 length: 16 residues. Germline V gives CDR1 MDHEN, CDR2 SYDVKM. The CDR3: CASSNPRGAGNSPLHF. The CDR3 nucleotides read TGTGCCAGCAGTAACCCCCGGGGGGCGGGTAATTCACCCCTCCACTTT.

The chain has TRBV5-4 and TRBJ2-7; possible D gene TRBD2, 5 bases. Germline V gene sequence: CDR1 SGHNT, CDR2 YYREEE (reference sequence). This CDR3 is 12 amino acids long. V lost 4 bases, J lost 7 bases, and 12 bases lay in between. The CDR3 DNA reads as TGTGCCAGCAGCAAGGACTCTGGGGAGCAGTACTTC. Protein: CASSKDSGEQYF.

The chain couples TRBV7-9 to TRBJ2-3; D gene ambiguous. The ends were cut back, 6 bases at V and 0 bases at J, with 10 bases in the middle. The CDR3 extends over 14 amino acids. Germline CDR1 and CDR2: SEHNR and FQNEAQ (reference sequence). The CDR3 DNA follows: TGTGCCAGCAGTATGACTGGGAGCACAGATACGCAGTATTTT. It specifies CASSMTGSTDTQYF.

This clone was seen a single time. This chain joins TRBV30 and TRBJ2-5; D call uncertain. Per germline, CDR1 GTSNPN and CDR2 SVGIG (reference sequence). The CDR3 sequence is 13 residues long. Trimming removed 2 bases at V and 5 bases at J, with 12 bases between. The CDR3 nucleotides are TGTGCCTGGAGTACGGCGGATGCGGAGACCCAGTACTTC. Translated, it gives CAWSTADAETQYF.

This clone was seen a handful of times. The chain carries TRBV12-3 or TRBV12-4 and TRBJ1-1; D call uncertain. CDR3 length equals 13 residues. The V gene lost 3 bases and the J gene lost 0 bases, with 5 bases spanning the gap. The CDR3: CASSFSMNTEAFF. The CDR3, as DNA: TGTGCCAGCAGTTTTTCTATGAACACTGAAGCTTTCTTT.

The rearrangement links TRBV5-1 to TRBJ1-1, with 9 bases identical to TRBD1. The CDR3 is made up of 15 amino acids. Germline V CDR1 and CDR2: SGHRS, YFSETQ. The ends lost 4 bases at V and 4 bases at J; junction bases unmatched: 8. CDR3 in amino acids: CASSKVQGAVTEAFF. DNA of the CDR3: TGCGCCAGCAGCAAGGTACAGGGGGCGGTCACTGAAGCTTTCTTT.

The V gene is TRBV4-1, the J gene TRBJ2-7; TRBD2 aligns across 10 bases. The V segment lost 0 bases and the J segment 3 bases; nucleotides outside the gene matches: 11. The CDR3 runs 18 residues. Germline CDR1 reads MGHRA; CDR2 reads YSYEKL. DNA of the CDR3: TGCGCCAGCAGCCAAGAAATAAGGCCGGGACTAGCGTTCTACGAGCAGTACTTC. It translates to CASSQEIRPGLAFYEQYF.

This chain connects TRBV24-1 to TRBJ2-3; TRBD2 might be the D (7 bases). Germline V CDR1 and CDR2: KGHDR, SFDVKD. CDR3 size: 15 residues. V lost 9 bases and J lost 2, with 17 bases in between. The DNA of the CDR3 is TGTGCCACCGGACCTAGGGGGGGAAACACAGATACGCAGTATTTT. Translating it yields CATGPRGGNTDTQYF.

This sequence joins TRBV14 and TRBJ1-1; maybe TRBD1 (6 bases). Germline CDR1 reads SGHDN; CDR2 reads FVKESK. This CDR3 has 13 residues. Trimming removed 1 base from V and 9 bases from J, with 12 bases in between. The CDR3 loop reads CASSQVGGRKAFF. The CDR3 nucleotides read TGTGCCAGCAGCCAAGTTGGGGGCAGGAAAGCTTTCTTT.

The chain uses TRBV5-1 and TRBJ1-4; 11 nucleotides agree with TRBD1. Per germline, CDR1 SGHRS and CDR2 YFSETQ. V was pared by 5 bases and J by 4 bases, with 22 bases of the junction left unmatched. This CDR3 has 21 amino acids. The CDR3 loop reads CASSQSPLRRDRGTGNEKLFF. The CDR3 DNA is TGCGCCAGCAGTCAATCTCCTCTTCGCCGGGACAGGGGGACGGGTAATGAAAAACTGTTTTTT.

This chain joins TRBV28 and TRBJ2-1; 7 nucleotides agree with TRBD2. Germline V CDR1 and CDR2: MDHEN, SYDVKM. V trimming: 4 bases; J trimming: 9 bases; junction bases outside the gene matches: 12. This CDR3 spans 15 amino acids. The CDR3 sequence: CASSSPGLGYLEQFF. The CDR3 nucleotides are TGTGCCAGCAGTTCTCCCGGACTAGGGTACCTTGAGCAGTTCTTC.

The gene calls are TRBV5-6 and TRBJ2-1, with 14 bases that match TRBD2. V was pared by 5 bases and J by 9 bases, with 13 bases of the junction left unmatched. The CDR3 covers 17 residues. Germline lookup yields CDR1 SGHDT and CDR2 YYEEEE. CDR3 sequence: CASSLRLAGGPGIEQFF. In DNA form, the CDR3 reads TGTGCCAGCAGTCTGAGACTAGCGGGGGGGCCTGGTATTGAGCAGTTCTTC.

This CDR3 reads CASSREANYGYTF. The CDR3 bases are TGCGCCAGCAGTCGGGAAGCTAACTATGGCTACACCTTC. J is TRBJ1-2 and V is TRBV5-1; D is unresolved. The CDR3 covers 13 residues. The ends were cut back, 5 bases at V and 0 bases at J, with 8 bases in the middle. The germline CDR1 and CDR2 sequences are SGHRS and YFSETQ.

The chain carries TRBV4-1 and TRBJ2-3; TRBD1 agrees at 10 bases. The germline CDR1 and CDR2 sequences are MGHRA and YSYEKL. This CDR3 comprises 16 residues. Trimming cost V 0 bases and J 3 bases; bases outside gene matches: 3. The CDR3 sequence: CASSQDRDRGTDTQYF. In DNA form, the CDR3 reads TGCGCCAGCAGCCAAGATAGGGACAGGGGAACAGATACGCAGTATTTT.

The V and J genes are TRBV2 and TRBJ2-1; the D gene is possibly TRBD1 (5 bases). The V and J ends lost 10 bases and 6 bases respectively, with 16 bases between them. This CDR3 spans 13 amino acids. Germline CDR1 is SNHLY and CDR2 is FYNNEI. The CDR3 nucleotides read TGTGCCACCACCAGGGATAGCAGCAATGAGCAGTTCTTC. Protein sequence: CATTRDSSNEQFF.

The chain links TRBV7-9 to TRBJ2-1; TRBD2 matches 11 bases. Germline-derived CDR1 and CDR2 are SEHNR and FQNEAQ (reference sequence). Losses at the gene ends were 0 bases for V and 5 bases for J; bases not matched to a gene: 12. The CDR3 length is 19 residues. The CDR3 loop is CASSLAELAGAPGDNEQFF. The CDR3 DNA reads TGTGCCAGCAGCTTAGCGGAACTAGCGGGAGCCCCTGGGGACAATGAGCAGTTCTTC.

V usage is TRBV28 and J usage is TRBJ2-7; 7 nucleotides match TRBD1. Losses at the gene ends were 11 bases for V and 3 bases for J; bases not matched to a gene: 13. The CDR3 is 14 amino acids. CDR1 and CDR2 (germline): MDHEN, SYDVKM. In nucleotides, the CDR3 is TGTGCCGCCATAACTCCGGGACAGAACTACGAGCAGTACTTC. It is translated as CAAITPGQNYEQYF. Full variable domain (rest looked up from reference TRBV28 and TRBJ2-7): DVKVTQSSRYLVKRTGEKVFLECVQDMDHENMFWYRQDPGLGLRLIYFSYDVKMKEKGDIPEGYSVSREKKERFSLILESASTNQTSMYLCAAITPGQNYEQYFGPGTRLTVT.

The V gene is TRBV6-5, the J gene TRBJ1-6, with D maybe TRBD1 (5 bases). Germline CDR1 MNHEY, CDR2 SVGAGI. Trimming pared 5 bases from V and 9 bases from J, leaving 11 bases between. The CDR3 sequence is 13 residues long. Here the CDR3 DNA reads TGTGCCAGCAGTACGGGGGGTGTTTCACCCCTCCACTTT. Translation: CASSTGGVSPLHF.

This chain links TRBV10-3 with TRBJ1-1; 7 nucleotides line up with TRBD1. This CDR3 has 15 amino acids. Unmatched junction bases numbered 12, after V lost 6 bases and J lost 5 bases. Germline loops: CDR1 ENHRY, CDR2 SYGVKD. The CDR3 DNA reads TGTGCCATCAGCGATCCCTACAGGGGAAGGACTGAAGCTTTCTTT. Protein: CAISDPYRGRTEAFF.

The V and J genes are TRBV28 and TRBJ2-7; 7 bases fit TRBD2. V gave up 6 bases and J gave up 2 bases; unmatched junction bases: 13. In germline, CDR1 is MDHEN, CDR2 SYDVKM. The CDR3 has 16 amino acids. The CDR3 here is CASSPAGEGPPYEQYF. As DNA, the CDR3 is TGTGCCAGCAGCCCCGCGGGGGAGGGGCCTCCCTACGAGCAGTACTTC. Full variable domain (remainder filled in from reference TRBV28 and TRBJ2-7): DVKVTQSSRYLVKRTGEKVFLECVQDMDHENMFWYRQDPGLGLRLIYFSYDVKMKEKGDIPEGYSVSREKKERFSLILESASTNQTSMYLCASSPAGEGPPYEQYFGPGTRLTVT.